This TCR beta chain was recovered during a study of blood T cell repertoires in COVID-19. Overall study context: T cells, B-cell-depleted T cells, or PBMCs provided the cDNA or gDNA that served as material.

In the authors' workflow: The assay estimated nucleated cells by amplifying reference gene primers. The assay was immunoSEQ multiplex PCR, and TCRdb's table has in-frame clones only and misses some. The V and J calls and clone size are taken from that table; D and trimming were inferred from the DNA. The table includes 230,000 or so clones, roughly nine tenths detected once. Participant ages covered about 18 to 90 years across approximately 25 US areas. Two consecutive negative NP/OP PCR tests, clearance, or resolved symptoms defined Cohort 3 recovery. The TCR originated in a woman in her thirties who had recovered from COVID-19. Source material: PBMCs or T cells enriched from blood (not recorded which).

The CDR3 here is CASSDSIGGVATDTQYF. The CDR3 DNA is TGTGCCAGCAGTGACTCGATCGGGGGGGTGGCAACAGATACGCAGTATTTT. The chain has TRBV6-4 and TRBJ2-3; 8 bases line up with TRBD2. Germline trimming cut 0 bases from V and 3 bases from J; bases unmatched to any gene: 8. Per germline, CDR1 MRHNA and CDR2 SNTAGT. There are 17 residues in the CDR3.